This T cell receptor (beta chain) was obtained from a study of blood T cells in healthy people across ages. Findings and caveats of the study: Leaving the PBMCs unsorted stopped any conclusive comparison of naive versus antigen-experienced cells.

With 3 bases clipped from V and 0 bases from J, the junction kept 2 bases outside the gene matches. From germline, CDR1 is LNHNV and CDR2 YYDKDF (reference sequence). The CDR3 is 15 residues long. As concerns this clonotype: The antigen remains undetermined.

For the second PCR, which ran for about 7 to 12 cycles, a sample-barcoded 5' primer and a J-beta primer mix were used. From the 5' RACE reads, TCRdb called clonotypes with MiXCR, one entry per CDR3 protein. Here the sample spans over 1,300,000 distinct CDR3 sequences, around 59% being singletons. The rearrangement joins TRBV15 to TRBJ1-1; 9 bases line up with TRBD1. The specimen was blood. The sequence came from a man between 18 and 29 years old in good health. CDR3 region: CATSRGTGMNTEAFF. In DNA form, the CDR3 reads TGTGCCACCAGCAGGGGGACAGGGATGAACACTGAAGCTTTCTTT.